Presented here are 32 T cell receptor beta chains from one specimen sequenced in a study of shared clonotypes between healthy human individuals. Here immunoSEQ multiplex PCR was the method, and the copy in TCRdb shows in-frame clones only, minus some. The table shows 2 million to 3 million clones, with approximately 94% occurring only once. The sample comprised naive CD4+ T cells sorted from blood. As for subset: CD45RA+ positively selected. These receptors were collected from a young man in good health.

The chain recombines TRBV5-6 with TRBJ2-7, with 7 nucleotides matching TRBD1. Germline CDR1 is SGHDT and CDR2 is YYEEEE. V lost 4 bases to trimming and J lost 6 bases; unmatched junction nucleotides: 19. The CDR3 runs 17 residues. The CDR3, as DNA: TGTGCCAGCAGCGTTGTAGGCCCGACAGGGATCGGCTCCGAGCAGTACTTC. Translation gives CASSVVGPTGIGSEQYF.

The rearrangement links TRBV27 to TRBJ1-1; 8 bases map to TRBD1. J gave up 6 bases and V 6 bases, and 9 bases lay outside the gene matches. Germline lookup yields CDR1 MNHEY and CDR2 SMNVEV (reference sequence). The CDR3 is 14 amino acids. The CDR3 nucleotides are TGTGCCAGCAGGAGAACAGGGGGGGTTCCTGAAGCTTTCTTT. This gives the protein CASRRTGGVPEAFF.

The chain employs TRBV2 and TRBJ1-6; D might be TRBD1 (6 bases). The germline V and J ends were trimmed by 7 bases and 8 bases, with 12 bases remaining between them. Germline loops: CDR1 SNHLY, CDR2 FYNNEI. CDR3 length: 13 amino acids. The CDR3 loop reads CASTSTGYSPLHF. CDR3 nucleotides: TGTGCCAGCACCTCTACAGGGTATTCACCCCTCCACTTT.

The chain has TRBV6-6 and TRBJ2-3; D not resolved. The germline CDR1 and CDR2 sequences are MNHNY and SVGAGI (reference sequence). With 10 bases removed from V and 0 bases from J, the gap between germline ends came to 11 bases. This CDR3 contains 13 residues. The CDR3 region is CATESRSTDTQYF. The CDR3 region has the DNA TGTGCCACGGAAAGCAGGAGCACAGATACGCAGTATTTT.

The chain links TRBV4-3 to TRBJ2-1, with D possibly TRBD2 on 5 matching bases. The CDR3 is 16 residues long. CDR1 and CDR2 from the germline V gene are LGHNA and YSLEER. Trimming removed 0 bases at V and 2 bases at J, with 11 bases between. The CDR3 loop is CASSQEREFTYNEQFF. CDR3 sequence (DNA): TGCGCCAGCAGCCAAGAAAGGGAGTTCACCTACAATGAGCAGTTCTTC.

The V call is TRBV5-4, the J call TRBJ2-5; unclear D gene. Trimming pared 4 bases from V and 1 base from J, leaving 14 bases between. Germline V gene lookup returns CDR1 SGHNT and CDR2 YYREEE (reference sequence). CDR3 length: 15 amino acids. CDR3 coding DNA: TGTGCCAGCAGCCGTTTGTCCCTCGGCCAAGAGACCCAGTACTTC. It encodes CASSRLSLGQETQYF.

This sequence joins TRBV19 and TRBJ2-1, with 8 bases lining up with TRBD2. CDR1 and CDR2 (germline): LNHDA, SQIVND (reference sequence). This CDR3 region has 14 residues. V dropped 6 bases and J dropped 4; count of bases not matched to a gene: 5. The CDR3 sequence: CASRGREEYNEQFF. DNA of the CDR3: TGTGCCAGTAGGGGGCGGGAGGAATACAATGAGCAGTTCTTC. The whole variable domain, remainder taken from reference TRBV19 and TRBJ2-1, is DGGITQSPKYLFRKEGQNVTLSCEQNLNHDAMYWYRQDPGQGLRLIYYSQIVNDFQKGDIAEGYSVSREKKESFPLTVTSAQKNPTAFYLCASRGREEYNEQFFGPGTRLTVL.

In this sample, this clone turned up once. The genes are TRBV18 and TRBJ1-4; D unclear. Trimming left V 6 bases short and J 0 bases short, with 5 bases between. The CDR3 has 13 residues. Germline V gene lookup returns CDR1 KGHSH and CDR2 LQKENI. DNA for the CDR3: TGTGCCAGCTCGGGAACAACTAATGAAAAACTGTTTTTT. Translation: CASSGTTNEKLFF.

This sequence joins TRBV5-5 and TRBJ2-5; no reliable D call. V dropped 5 bases and J dropped 2 bases, with 7 bases sitting between them. The CDR3 has 12 residues. Germline assignment: CDR1 SGHKS and CDR2 YYEKEE (reference sequence). The CDR3 DNA follows: TGTGCCAGCAGTTCAGCACAAGAGACCCAGTACTTC. Translated, it gives CASSSAQETQYF.

The chain links TRBV20-1 to TRBJ1-1, with D unresolved. This CDR3 contains 10 residues. Deletions cut 6 bases from V and 8 bases from J, with 10 bases between. CDR1 is DFQATT and CDR2 is SNEGSKA in the germline V gene (reference sequence). CDR3 nucleotide sequence: TGCAGTGCCCGCCTAAAGGAAGCTTTCTTT. Residues: CSARLKEAFF.

The gene calls are TRBV4-1 and TRBJ2-2; 11 bases are a match to TRBD2. The V segment lost 4 bases and the J segment 4 bases; nucleotides outside the gene matches: 2. The germline gives CDR1 MGHRA, CDR2 YSYEKL. The CDR3 extends over 15 amino acids. Here the CDR3 reads CASSRGLAATGELFF. DNA of the CDR3: TGCGCCAGCAGCCGGGGACTAGCGGCCACCGGGGAGCTGTTTTTT.

This rearrangement joins TRBV18 to TRBJ1-3; D is undetermined. This CDR3 contains 16 residues. Germline V gives CDR1 KGHSH, CDR2 LQKENI. V was pared by 6 bases and J by 0 bases, with 15 bases between. CDR3 coding DNA: TGTGCCAGCTCTCCCGAGGACGGAACCTCTGGAAACACCATATATTTT. Translated, it gives CASSPEDGTSGNTIYF.

The V and J genes are TRBV10-3 and TRBJ1-6; D gene ambiguous. This CDR3 region has 12 residues. V was clipped by 11 bases and J by 9 bases, with 14 bases between them. Germline CDR1 ENHRY, CDR2 SYGVKD. The CDR3 reads CAVGRAISPLHF. CDR3 nucleotides: TGTGCCGTGGGTAGGGCGATTTCACCCCTCCACTTT.

This clone was detected once. The V and J genes are TRBV5-1 and TRBJ2-7; TRBD1 matches 11 bases. The CDR3 is 12 residues long. In germline, CDR1 is SGHRS, CDR2 YFSETQ. J gave up 4 bases and V 7 bases, and 1 base lay outside the gene matches. The CDR3 DNA reads as TGCGCCAGCCGGGACAGGGGGTACGAGCAGTACTTC. It is translated as CASRDRGYEQYF.

For this clone: Other DNA sequences in this specimen translate into the identical CDR3. The chain links TRBV5-6 to TRBJ2-3, with 12 bases identical to TRBD2. With 4 bases clipped from V and 1 base from J, the junction kept 1 base outside the gene matches. Germline CDR1 reads SGHDT; CDR2 reads YYEEEE. The CDR3 extends over 15 amino acids. The CDR3 DNA reads as TGTGCCAGCAGCCGGACTAGCGGGGGCACAGATACGCAGTATTTT. Its protein is CASSRTSGGTDTQYF.

As regards this clone: This sample also contains other DNA sequences that code for the same CDR3. This chain connects TRBV27 to TRBJ2-3, with 7 nucleotides matching TRBD2. Germline V gene data show CDR1 as MNHEY and CDR2 as SMNVEV (reference sequence). V shed 2 bases, J shed 6 bases, and the junction held 2 bases outside the gene matches. The CDR3 has 13 amino acids. The CDR3 protein is CASSLGRGDTQYF. The CDR3 DNA follows: TGTGCCAGCAGTTTAGGGAGGGGTGATACGCAGTATTTT.

The gene calls are TRBV30 and TRBJ1-3; D might be TRBD1 (5 bases). Germline CDR1 reads GTSNPN; CDR2 reads SVGIG (reference sequence). Trimming removed 1 base at V and 3 bases at J, with 7 bases between. The CDR3 runs 13 residues. In DNA, the CDR3 is TGTGCCTGGAGTGCGGGGGGTGGAAACACCATATATTTT. Protein sequence: CAWSAGGGNTIYF.

A word on this clone: This sample includes further DNA sequences coding for the same CDR3. The chain employs TRBV6-5 and TRBJ2-1; 8 bases agree with TRBD2. Germline V gene data show CDR1 as MNHEY and CDR2 as SVGAGI. J gave up 6 bases and V 6 bases, and 1 base lay outside the gene matches. CDR3 length: 12 residues. The CDR3 DNA reads TGTGCCAGCAGCCGGGGGGGCAATGAGCAGTTCTTC. Its translation is CASSRGGNEQFF.

The chain uses TRBV2 and TRBJ2-2, with no clear D. There are 13 residues in the CDR3. Trimming cost V 8 bases and J 3 bases, with 10 bases left between them. Per germline, CDR1 SNHLY and CDR2 FYNNEI. The CDR3 sequence: CASRPRDTGELFF. The CDR3 DNA reads as TGTGCCAGCCGACCCCGGGACACCGGGGAGCTGTTTTTT.

In regard to this clone: Other DNA sequences of this sample code for an identical CDR3. The CDR3 region is CASSLRQNTEAFF. The DNA for the CDR3 is TGTGCCAGCAGTTTAAGGCAAAACACTGAAGCTTTCTTT. J is TRBJ1-1 and V is TRBV27, with D unresolved. V was pared by 2 bases and J by 2 bases, with 6 bases between. There are 13 residues in the CDR3. Germline V gene data show CDR1 as MNHEY and CDR2 as SMNVEV (reference sequence).

The J gene is TRBJ2-7, the V gene TRBV9; D could derive from TRBD1 or TRBD2 (5 bases each). Germline assignment: CDR1 SGDLS and CDR2 YYNGEE. V was pared by 2 bases and J by 4 bases, with 13 bases between. This CDR3 has 14 residues. CDR3 nucleotide sequence: TGTGCCAGCAGCGTGAGGGGCGGGCAATACGAGCAGTACTTC. Translating gives CASSVRGGQYEQYF.

The chain is built from TRBV28 and TRBJ2-7, with 9 positions matching TRBD2. CDR1 and CDR2 (germline): MDHEN, SYDVKM. Unmatched junction bases numbered 3, after V lost 1 base and J lost 2 bases. The CDR3 totals 15 residues. The CDR3 sequence is CASSLYRGGAYEQYF. The CDR3 DNA is TGTGCCAGCAGTTTATATCGCGGGGGGGCCTACGAGCAGTACTTC.

The gene calls are TRBV7-2 and TRBJ2-1; 10 nucleotides line up with TRBD1. CDR3 size: 14 residues. CDR1 is SGHTA, CDR2 FQGNSA, per germline. Germline trimming cut 5 bases from V and 10 bases from J; bases unmatched to any gene: 8. Here the CDR3 DNA reads TGTGCCAGCAGCACCCGGACAGGGGGAGGCGAGCAGTTCTTC. Translating gives CASSTRTGGGEQFF.

The chain recombines TRBV5-6 with TRBJ1-1; TRBD1 matches 7 bases. This CDR3 is 16 amino acids long. CDR1 and CDR2 (germline): SGHDT, YYEEEE. With 1 base clipped from V and 4 bases from J, the junction kept 10 bases outside the gene matches. The CDR3 region is CASSLSHRGIITEAFF. In DNA, the CDR3 is TGTGCCAGCAGCTTGTCACACAGGGGTATTATCACTGAAGCTTTCTTT.

The CDR3 loop is CATHRGRLDTEAFF. CDR3 nucleotides: TGTGCCACCCACAGGGGGCGCCTAGACACTGAAGCTTTCTTT. This chain connects TRBV10-3 to TRBJ1-1; 9 positions match TRBD1. V dropped 10 bases and J dropped 3; count of bases not matched to a gene: 9. CDR1 and CDR2 from the germline V gene are ENHRY and SYGVKD. The CDR3 contains 14 residues.

V is TRBV4-1 and J is TRBJ1-5; 8 bases match TRBD1. The V gene's germline CDR1 is MGHRA and CDR2 YSYEKL. Unmatched junction bases numbered 10, after V lost 3 bases and J lost 6 bases. This CDR3 region has 16 residues. CDR3 in amino acids: CASSQLQGVSRQPQHF. The DNA of the CDR3 is TGCGCCAGCAGCCAGCTACAGGGGGTTAGTCGTCAGCCCCAGCATTTT.

This chain joins TRBV5-1 and TRBJ2-5; TRBD2 matches 14 bases. This CDR3 has 16 residues. Unmatched junction bases numbered 6, after V lost 4 bases and J lost 4 bases. CDR1 SGHRS and CDR2 YFSETQ come from the germline V gene. DNA for the CDR3: TGCGCCAGCAGCATTGGGGGGACTAGCGGGAGAGAGACCCAGTACTTC. It codes for CASSIGGTSGRETQYF.

Concerning this clone itself: Mismatch with germline at one junction end may stem from a read error. The gene calls are TRBV18 and TRBJ1-1, with TRBD1 matching 9 bases. In germline, CDR1 is KGHSH, CDR2 LQKENI. The CDR3 runs 15 residues. The CDR3 spells CASSPQGTGSTEAFF. The CDR3 nucleotides read TGTGCCAGCTCCCCACAGGGGACAGGGAGTACTGAAGCTTTCTTT.

About this clone itself: Other DNA sequences within the sample encode an identical CDR3. The gene calls are TRBV5-4 and TRBJ2-6; no clear D. The germline CDR1 and CDR2 sequences are SGHNT and YYREEE (reference sequence). The CDR3 is 15 residues long. Trimming removed 1 base at V and 3 bases at J, with 8 bases between. CDR3 amino acids: CASSLRSSGANVLTF. For the CDR3, the DNA is TGTGCCAGCAGCTTGAGAAGTAGTGGGGCCAACGTCCTGACTTTC.

The rearrangement joins TRBV11-2 to TRBJ1-1; perhaps TRBD1 as D (6 bases). Germline values: CDR1 SGHAT, CDR2 FQNNGV. V lost 0 bases, J lost 3 bases, and 14 bases lay in between. This CDR3 has 16 residues. The DNA of the CDR3 is TGTGCCAGCAGCTTAGATCTGGCAGGGGCGTACACTGAAGCTTTCTTT. Amino acid sequence: CASSLDLAGAYTEAFF.

V and J are TRBV10-3 and TRBJ2-7; 7 nucleotides align to TRBD1. V shed 0 bases, J shed 4 bases, and the junction held 9 bases outside the gene matches. Per the germline V gene, CDR1 is ENHRY and CDR2 is SYGVKD. CDR3 size: 16 residues. This CDR3 reads CAISESGEQGRYEQYF. CDR3 bases: TGTGCCATCAGTGAGTCGGGAGAACAGGGGCGGTACGAGCAGTACTTC.

Comment on this clone: Other DNA sequences in this specimen translate into the identical CDR3. The V gene is TRBV9, the J gene TRBJ2-5, with TRBD2 matching over 7 bases. Germline-derived CDR1 and CDR2 are SGDLS and YYNGEE. The CDR3 has 14 residues. Germline trimming cut 0 bases from V and 5 bases from J; bases unmatched to any gene: 4. CDR3 region: CASSVGQGGETQYF. DNA of the CDR3: TGTGCCAGCAGCGTAGGTCAGGGAGGGGAGACCCAGTACTTC.